Each of the 32 T cell receptor beta chains below was sequenced from the same sample in a study of T cell responses to AZD1222 COVID-19 vaccine. Profiled with immunoSEQ multiplex PCR; TCRdb holds only in-frame clones, not every one. The repertoire consists of about 270,000 clones, with around 93% occurring once and the leading ten covering 0.55%. Sequenced here: peripheral blood, sampled 28 days after the second AZD1222 dose. The receptors shown here come from an adult who received the AZD1222 COVID-19 vaccine.

This chain connects TRBV10-3 to TRBJ2-2; tentatively, D is TRBD1 (6 bases). Germline CDR1 and CDR2: ENHRY and SYGVKD. V lost 3 bases and J 0 bases, leaving 20 bases between the germline ends. CDR3 length equals 19 residues. Written as DNA, the CDR3 is TGTGCCATCAGTGACTCCCGTTGGACAGCTCGAACGAACACCGGGGAGCTGTTTTTT. Its protein is CAISDSRWTARTNTGELFF.

The V gene is TRBV5-1, the J gene TRBJ2-6; 8 bases agree with TRBD1. Germline V gene lookup returns CDR1 SGHRS and CDR2 YFSETQ. This CDR3 is built from 17 residues. Trimming removed 4 bases from V and 3 bases from J; junction bases left unmatched: 9. CDR3 nucleotides: TGCGCCAGCAGCGATCCCACAGGGGGGAGTGGGGCCAACGTCCTGACTTTC. It is translated as CASSDPTGGSGANVLTF.

The DNA of the CDR3 is TGTGCCAGCAGCGCCCCGACATCCATGAACACTGAAGCTTTCTTT. Its protein is CASSAPTSMNTEAFF. The chain links TRBV9 to TRBJ1-1; D call uncertain. CDR1 is SGDLS, CDR2 YYNGEE, per germline. This CDR3 has 15 amino acids. V shed 3 bases and J shed 0 bases, with 12 bases lying between them.

This chain uses TRBV28 with TRBJ2-2; TRBD2 is a possible D gene (5 bases). V was cut by 2 bases and J by 9 bases, with 13 bases left in between. Germline assignment: CDR1 MDHEN and CDR2 SYDVKM. This CDR3 region has 14 residues. The CDR3 here is CASSLLLGDRELFF. The CDR3, as DNA: TGTGCCAGCAGTTTACTTCTGGGAGACCGGGAGCTGTTTTTT.

This rearrangement joins TRBV30 to TRBJ2-7, with a possible D match to TRBD2 (6 bases). CDR3 length: 12 residues. V lost 1 base, J lost 4 bases, and 8 bases lay in between. The germline CDR1 and CDR2 sequences are GTSNPN and SVGIG (reference sequence). CDR3 DNA: TGTGCCTGGAGTGGAGCGGGTTACGAGCAGTACTTC. Translating gives CAWSGAGYEQYF.

The chain links TRBV28 to TRBJ1-2; the D gene is possibly TRBD1 (5 bases). Looked up from germline, CDR1 is MDHEN and CDR2 is SYDVKM. CDR3 length equals 14 residues. Trimming stripped 7 bases from V and 8 bases from J, with 20 bases between. CDR3 residues: CASIVGGGASGYTF. The CDR3 DNA follows: TGTGCCAGCATCGTCGGGGGAGGGGCCTCCGGCTACACCTTC.

The chain uses TRBV18 and TRBJ2-2; D is unclear. The CDR3 contains 12 residues. From germline, CDR1 is KGHSH and CDR2 LQKENI. V lost 3 bases, J lost 3 bases, and 2 bases lay in between. CDR3 region: CASSPDTGELFF. For the CDR3, the DNA is TGTGCCAGCTCACCGGACACCGGGGAGCTGTTTTTT. The whole variable domain, remainder taken from reference TRBV18 and TRBJ2-2, is NAGVMQNPRHLVRRRGQEARLRCSPMKGHSHVYWYRQLPEEGLKFMVYLQKENIIDESGMPKERFSAEFPKEGPSILRIQQVVRGDSAAYFCASSPDTGELFFGEGSRLTVL.

The CDR3 sequence: CASGQGTYEQYF. The CDR3 nucleotides read TGTGCCAGTGGACAGGGGACCTACGAGCAGTACTTC. The rearrangement links TRBV14 to TRBJ2-7; TRBD1 agrees at 9 bases. The CDR3 runs to 12 residues. In germline, CDR1 is SGHDN, CDR2 FVKESK. With V trimmed by 9 bases and J by 2 bases, 2 bases remained unmatched.

In DNA, the CDR3 is TGTGCCAGTACTCGCGGACGGGGAGGTGAAGCTTTCTTT. Translating gives CASTRGRGGEAFF. V is TRBV19 and J is TRBJ1-1; D gene unclear. Trimming pared 7 bases from V and 7 bases from J, leaving 16 bases between. Germline V CDR1 and CDR2: LNHDA, SQIVND (reference sequence). This CDR3 has 13 amino acids.

The chain employs TRBV3-1 (or the pseudogene TRBV3-2) and TRBJ2-1, with D uncertain. Germline CDR1 reads LGHDT; CDR2 reads YNNKEL (reference sequence). The CDR3 totals 11 residues. Trimming cost V 4 bases and J 5 bases, with 3 bases left between them. The CDR3 loop reads CASSRNNEQFF. Written as DNA, the CDR3 is TGTGCCAGCAGCCGTAACAATGAGCAGTTCTTC.

The chain joins TRBV6-5 to TRBJ1-2; 9 bases map to TRBD1. Germline CDR1 reads MNHEY; CDR2 reads SVGAGI. The CDR3 has 13 amino acids. V lost 2 bases to trimming and J lost 7 bases; unmatched junction nucleotides: 2. CDR3 in DNA: TGTGCCAGCAGTTACCCGGACAGGGGTGGCTACACCTTC. It translates to CASSYPDRGGYTF.

The CDR3 bases are TGTGCCAGCTCACCACCACCATCAGGCTCTGGAAACACCATATATTTT. Translated, it gives CASSPPPSGSGNTIYF. The genes are TRBV18 and TRBJ1-3; no firm D call. The CDR3 has 16 amino acids. With 0 bases removed from V and 0 bases from J, the gap between germline ends came to 9 bases. CDR1 is KGHSH and CDR2 is LQKENI in the germline V gene.

The chain links TRBV5-1 to TRBJ1-4; maybe TRBD1 (5 bases). Germline values: CDR1 SGHRS, CDR2 YFSETQ. The V end was cut by 0 bases, the J end by 3 bases, with 6 bases between. The CDR3 is 14 residues long. The CDR3 nucleotides read TGCGCCAGCAGCTTGGAAGGGGCTAATGAAAAACTGTTTTTT. Its protein product is CASSLEGANEKLFF. The whole variable domain, filled in from reference TRBV5-1 and TRBJ1-4, reads KAGVTQTPRYLIKTRGQQVTLSCSPISGHRSVSWYQQTPGQGLQFLFEYFSETQRNKGNFPGRFSGRQFSNSRSEMNVSTLELGDSALYLCASSLEGANEKLFFGSGTQLSVL.

The rearrangement links TRBV27 to TRBJ1-6; D unclear. V was pared by 3 bases and J by 6 bases, with 9 bases between. The CDR3 is 14 residues long. Germline V lookup: CDR1 MNHEY, CDR2 SMNVEV (reference sequence). The CDR3 region has the DNA TGTGCCAGCAGTTTCCGGCAGAGTAATTCACCCCTCCACTTT. It specifies CASSFRQSNSPLHF.

The rearrangement links TRBV6-5 to TRBJ1-5, with TRBD1 as a possible D gene (6 bases). Trimming pared 6 bases from V and 1 base from J, leaving 13 bases between. The CDR3 length is 15 residues. Germline values: CDR1 MNHEY, CDR2 SVGAGI. The CDR3 DNA reads TGTGCCAGCAGCCGAGGGGGGGCGAGCAATCAGCCCCAGCATTTT. Translating gives CASSRGGASNQPQHF.

This chain links TRBV2 with TRBJ2-5; D is possibly TRBD1 or TRBD2 (7 bases each). V was shortened by 3 bases and J by 1 base, with 12 bases between the two germline ends. The CDR3 totals 15 residues. Germline CDR1 reads SNHLY; CDR2 reads FYNNEI. CDR3 residues: CASSDQGGFQETQYF. The CDR3 DNA follows: TGTGCCAGCAGTGACCAGGGGGGGTTCCAAGAGACCCAGTACTTC.

The chain has TRBV27 and TRBJ1-5, with D maybe TRBD1 (6 bases). Between the trimmed V and J ends, which lost 4 bases and 4 bases, there was a span of 11 bases. Germline V lookup: CDR1 MNHEY, CDR2 SMNVEV (reference sequence). The CDR3 sequence is 14 residues long. The CDR3: CASSSGAGNQPQHF. The DNA for the CDR3 is TGTGCCAGCAGTTCAGGGGCCGGGAATCAGCCCCAGCATTTT.

The V call is TRBV5-4, the J call TRBJ1-2; 9 nucleotides agree with TRBD1. This CDR3 is built from 15 residues. In germline, CDR1 is SGHNT, CDR2 YYREEE (reference sequence). The V segment lost 3 bases and the J segment 2 bases; nucleotides outside the gene matches: 5. The CDR3 DNA sequence: TGTGCCAGCAGCTACTGGGACAGGGTAAACTATGGCTACACCTTC. Translated: CASSYWDRVNYGYTF.

This chain's CDR3 is CASKAGGYTGELFF. The CDR3 nucleotides read TGTGCCAGTAAGGCAGGCGGGTACACCGGGGAGCTGTTTTTT. The chain is built from TRBV19 and TRBJ2-2; D might be TRBD2 (5 bases). The CDR3 has 14 amino acids. Deletions cut 7 bases from V and 3 bases from J, with 12 bases between. Germline CDR1 is LNHDA and CDR2 is SQIVND (reference sequence).

The chain joins TRBV7-3 to TRBJ1-1; possibly TRBD1 for D (6 bases). Germline V gene data show CDR1 as SGHTA and CDR2 as FQGTGA. This CDR3 has 13 amino acids. V was trimmed by 4 bases and J by 4 bases, leaving 10 bases between them. The CDR3, as DNA: TGTGCCAGCAGCTCCAAGGGGGGCACTGAAGCTTTCTTT. Its protein is CASSSKGGTEAFF.

V and J are TRBV19 and TRBJ2-5; no firm D call. CDR3 size: 14 residues. CDR1 LNHDA and CDR2 SQIVND come from the germline V gene (reference sequence). Trimming took 0 bases from V and 4 from J, leaving 9 bases between them. CDR3 residues: CASSIDLGRETQYF. CDR3 DNA: TGTGCCAGTAGTATAGATCTCGGACGAGAGACCCAGTACTTC.

The chain links TRBV2 to TRBJ1-1, with no clear D. CDR3 length equals 13 residues. Trimming took off 3 bases at V and 5 bases at J, with 10 bases between the two ends. CDR1 is SNHLY, CDR2 FYNNEI, per germline. The CDR3 loop reads CASSDIEGTEAFF. CDR3 sequence (DNA): TGTGCCAGCAGTGACATCGAGGGAACTGAAGCTTTCTTT.

This clone was picked up a small number of times. The chain recombines TRBV28 with TRBJ1-3; D gene uncertain. Germline CDR1 reads MDHEN; CDR2 reads SYDVKM. This CDR3 region has 15 residues. V lost 6 bases and J lost 0, with 12 bases in between. The CDR3 loop reads CASRYSLSSGNTIYF. The CDR3, as DNA: TGTGCCAGCAGGTACAGTTTATCCTCTGGAAACACCATATATTTT.

The chain recombines TRBV10-2 with TRBJ1-3, with D unresolved. CDR3 length equals 15 residues. CDR1 is WSHSY and CDR2 is SAAADI in the germline V gene. Trimming removed 4 bases at V and 0 bases at J, with 10 bases between. The CDR3 spells CASSGAGYSGNTIYF. In DNA form, the CDR3 reads TGCGCCAGCAGTGGGGCAGGTTACTCTGGAAACACCATATATTTT.

This clone was counted once. V is TRBV3-1 (or the pseudogene TRBV3-2) and J is TRBJ2-5; D gene unclear. Trimming took 4 bases from V and 1 from J, leaving 7 bases between them. Germline values: CDR1 LGHDT, CDR2 YNNKEL (reference sequence). This CDR3 is built from 13 residues. The CDR3, as DNA: TGTGCCAGCAGCCGCCGACTCCAAGAGACCCAGTACTTC. It encodes CASSRRLQETQYF.

The V gene is TRBV5-1, the J gene TRBJ1-1; unclear D gene. CDR1 and CDR2 (germline): SGHRS, YFSETQ. The length of the CDR3 is 13 residues. The V and J ends lost 0 bases and 3 bases respectively, with 6 bases between them. In DNA form, the CDR3 reads TGCGCCAGCAGCTTGGCCGGTTACACTGAAGCTTTCTTT. This codes for CASSLAGYTEAFF.

The chain combines TRBV3-1 (or the pseudogene TRBV3-2) with TRBJ1-5; 8 positions match TRBD1. CDR1 is LGHDT, CDR2 YNNKEL, per germline (reference sequence). V gave up 3 bases and J gave up 5 bases; unmatched junction bases: 3. This CDR3 region has 14 residues. The chain's CDR3 is CASSHRTGHQPQHF. The CDR3 DNA reads as TGTGCCAGCAGCCACCGGACAGGGCATCAGCCCCAGCATTTT.

This rearrangement joins TRBV6-5 to TRBJ1-5, with D possibly matching TRBD1 (5 bases). Germline lookup yields CDR1 MNHEY and CDR2 SVGAGI. This CDR3 has 15 amino acids. Trimming removed 0 bases at V and 2 bases at J, with 8 bases between. CDR3 residues: CASSYSAGGNQPQHF. In DNA form, the CDR3 reads TGTGCCAGCAGTTACTCTGCGGGGGGCAATCAGCCCCAGCATTTT.

The chain links TRBV5-1 to TRBJ1-2, with 8 nucleotides matching TRBD1. With V trimmed by 3 bases and J by 3 bases, 7 bases remained unmatched. Germline loops: CDR1 SGHRS, CDR2 YFSETQ. This CDR3 is 15 amino acids long. Written as DNA, the CDR3 is TGCGCCAGCAGCTCAGGGGCAGGGGGCTACTATGGCTACACCTTC. It yields the protein CASSSGAGGYYGYTF.

Points on this clone: Other DNA sequences within the sample encode an identical CDR3. This CDR3 reads CASSLEVGEQYF. The CDR3 nucleotides read TGTGCCAGCAGCTTAGAGGTGGGCGAGCAGTACTTC. The V gene is TRBV7-2, the J gene TRBJ2-7; the D is unclear. CDR3 length: 12 amino acids. In germline, CDR1 is SGHTA, CDR2 FQGNSA. The V and J ends lost 1 base and 6 bases respectively, with 7 bases between them.

This clone has only one observation. The chain recombines TRBV2 with TRBJ2-3; 9 bases map to TRBD1. The CDR3 totals 15 residues. Germline-derived CDR1 and CDR2 are SNHLY and FYNNEI. The trim removed 5 bases at V and 5 bases at J, leaving 8 bases unmatched. CDR3 coding DNA: TGTGCCAGCAGTACCGGGACAGGGAGGGGAGATACGCAGTATTTT. As protein: CASSTGTGRGDTQYF.

J is TRBJ2-7 and V is TRBV12-3 or TRBV12-4; D gene ambiguous. V was cut by 6 bases and J by 7 bases, with 10 bases left in between. CDR3 length equals 11 residues. CDR3 protein: CASSSGREQYF. DNA of the CDR3: TGTGCCAGCAGCTCCGGCCGGGAGCAGTACTTC.